Sequencing of this T cell receptor beta chain was carried out in a study of T cell responses to AZD1222 COVID-19 vaccine. General study results and limits: Females outnumbered males among donors, who were mostly white British; clonal diversity was possibly underestimated. AZD1222 recipients seropositive at baseline numbered only 5 or 6. The breadth and depth of Spike-specific TCRs increased once two AZD1222 doses had been given. Unmutated regions of variants are reportedly targeted by nearly half of spike-specific TCRs.

With regard to this clone: Its cognate antigen is unknown.

Germline V gene data show CDR1 as SGDLS and CDR2 as YYNGEE. The CDR3 consists of 14 residues. V was cut by 0 bases and J by 3 bases, with 9 bases left in between. Produced via immunoSEQ multiplex PCR; TCRdb's table is partial and in-frame only. Counted here are 150,000 to 250,000 clones, approximately 89% occurring once; the ten biggest clones make up approximately 3.7%. This specimen was peripheral blood, taken 28 days after the second AZD1222 dose. The chain recombines TRBV9 with TRBJ1-1, with D hard to call. The source of this sequence is an adult who received the AZD1222 COVID-19 vaccine. For the CDR3, the DNA is TGTGCCAGCAGCGTAGCAGACCCGGACACTGAAGCTTTCTTT. Translating it yields CASSVADPDTEAFF.